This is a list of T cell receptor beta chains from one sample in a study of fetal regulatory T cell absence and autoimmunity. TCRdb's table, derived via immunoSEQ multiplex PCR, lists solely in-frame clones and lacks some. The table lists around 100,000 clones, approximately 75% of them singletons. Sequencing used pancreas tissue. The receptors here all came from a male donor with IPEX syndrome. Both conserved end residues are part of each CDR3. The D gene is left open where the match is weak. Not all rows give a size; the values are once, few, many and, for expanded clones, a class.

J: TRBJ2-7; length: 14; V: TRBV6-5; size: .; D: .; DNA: TGTGCCAGCAGTTACAGCCAGGCCACCTACGAGCAGTACTTC; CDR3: CASSYSQATYEQYF
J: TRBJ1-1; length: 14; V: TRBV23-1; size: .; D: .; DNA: TGCGCCAGCAGCTCGGGGGACCCGAACACTGAAGCTTTCTTT; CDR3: CASSSGDPNTEAFF
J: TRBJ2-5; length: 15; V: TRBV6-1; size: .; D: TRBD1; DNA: TGTGCCAGCAGTGACTGGACAGGGCCCCAAGAGACCCAGTACTTC; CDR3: CASSDWTGPQETQYF
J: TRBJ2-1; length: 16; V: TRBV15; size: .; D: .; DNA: TGTGCCACCAGCAGCCGACTATGGCGTGGCCGGAATGAGCAGTTCTTC; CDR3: CATSSRLWRGRNEQFF
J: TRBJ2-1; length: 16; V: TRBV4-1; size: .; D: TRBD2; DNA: TGCGCCAGCAGGCGACTAGCGGGAGGGCGGTACAATGAGCAGTTCTTC; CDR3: CASRRLAGGRYNEQFF
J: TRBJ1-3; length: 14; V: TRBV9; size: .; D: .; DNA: TGTGCCAGCAGCGAGGTAATCTCTGGAAACACCATATATTTT; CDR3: CASSEVISGNTIYF
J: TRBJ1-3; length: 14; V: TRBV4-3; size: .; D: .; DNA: TGCGCCAGCAGCCAAGATGGGACGAGGGACACCATATATTTT; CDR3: CASSQDGTRDTIYF
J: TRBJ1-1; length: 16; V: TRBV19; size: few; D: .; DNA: TGTGCCAGTAGTATCCCTGGGGGCTTAAAGAACACTGAAGCTTTCTTT; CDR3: CASSIPGGLKNTEAFF
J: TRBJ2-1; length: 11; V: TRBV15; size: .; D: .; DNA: TGTGCCACCAGCAGATACAATGAGCAGTTCTTC; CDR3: CATSRYNEQFF
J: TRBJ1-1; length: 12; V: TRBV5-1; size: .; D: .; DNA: TGCGCCAGCAGCTCTGGGGGCACTGAAGCTTTCTTT; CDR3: CASSSGGTEAFF
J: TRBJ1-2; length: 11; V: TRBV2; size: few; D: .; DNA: TGTGCCAGCAGGGGAGCTCGGGGCTACACCTTC; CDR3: CASRGARGYTF
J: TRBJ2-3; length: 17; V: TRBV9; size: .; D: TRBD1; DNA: TGTGCCAGCAGCGTAGATTTCGGGACAGGGGACACAGATACGCAGTATTTT; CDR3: CASSVDFGTGDTDTQYF
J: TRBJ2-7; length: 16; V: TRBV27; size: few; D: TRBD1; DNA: TGTGCCAGCAGTTTACCAGCCGGGACAGGGAGACGTAGGCAGTACTTC; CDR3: CASSLPAGTGRRRQYF
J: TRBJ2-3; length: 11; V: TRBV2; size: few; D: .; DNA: TGTGCCAGGGACAGCACAGATACGCAGTATTTT; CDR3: CARDSTDTQYF
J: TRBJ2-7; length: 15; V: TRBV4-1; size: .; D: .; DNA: TGCGCCAGCAGCCAAGAACGAAGCGCGGTCTACGAGCAGTACTTC; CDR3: CASSQERSAVYEQYF
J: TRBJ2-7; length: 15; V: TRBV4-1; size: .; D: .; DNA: TGCGCCAGCAGCCACGTTCTGCGGCCTGCCTACGAGCAGTACTTC; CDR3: CASSHVLRPAYEQYF
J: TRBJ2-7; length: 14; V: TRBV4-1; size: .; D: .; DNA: TGCGCCAGCAGCCAAGTGGGCAGCTCCTACGAGCAGTACTTC; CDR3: CASSQVGSSYEQYF
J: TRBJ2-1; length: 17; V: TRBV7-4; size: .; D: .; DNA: TGTGCCAGCAGCGCCGAAGGAGGGGTGAGCTCCTACAATGAGCAGTTCTTC; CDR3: CASSAEGGVSSYNEQFF
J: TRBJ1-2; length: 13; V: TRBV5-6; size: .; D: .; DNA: TGTGCCAGCAGCTTGGGAGTTAACTATGGCTACACCTTC; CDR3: CASSLGVNYGYTF
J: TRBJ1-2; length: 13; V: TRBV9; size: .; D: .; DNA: TGTGCCAGCAGCCCCCCCGGGGGTAGGGGCTACACCTTC; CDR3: CASSPPGGRGYTF
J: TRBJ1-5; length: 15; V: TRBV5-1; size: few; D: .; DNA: TGCGCCAGCAGCTTGGCCGGGGTCGGGAATCAGCCCCAGCATTTT; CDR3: CASSLAGVGNQPQHF
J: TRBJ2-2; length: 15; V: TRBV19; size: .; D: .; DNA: TGTGCCAGTAGTTCCGGGACACTTAACACCGGGGAGCTGTTTTTT; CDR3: CASSSGTLNTGELFF
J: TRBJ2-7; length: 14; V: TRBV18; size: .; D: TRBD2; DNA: TGTGCCAGCTCACAGGGAGCGGGGGCCGGGGAGCAGTACTTC; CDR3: CASSQGAGAGEQYF
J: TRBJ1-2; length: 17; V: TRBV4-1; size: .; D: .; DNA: TGCGCCAGCAGCCAAGATAGGAGGGTTGAGCAGGGCTATGGCTACACCTTC; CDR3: CASSQDRRVEQGYGYTF
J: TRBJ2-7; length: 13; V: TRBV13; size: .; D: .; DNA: TGTGCCAGCAGCTCCTCCAAAGATTACGAGCAGTACTTC; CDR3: CASSSSKDYEQYF
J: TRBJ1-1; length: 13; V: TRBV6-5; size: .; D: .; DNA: TGTGCCAGCACGAGGGCCAGGAACACTGAAGCTTTCTTT; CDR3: CASTRARNTEAFF
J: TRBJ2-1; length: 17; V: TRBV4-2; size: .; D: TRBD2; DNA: TGTGCCAGCAGCCAAGAGGGACTAGCGGGAGTCAACAATGAGCAGTTCTTC; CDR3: CASSQEGLAGVNNEQFF
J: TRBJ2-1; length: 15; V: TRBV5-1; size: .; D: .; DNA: TGCGCCAGCAGCTTGATGGGGGGCAGGGAGGTTGAGCAGTTCTTC; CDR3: CASSLMGGREVEQFF
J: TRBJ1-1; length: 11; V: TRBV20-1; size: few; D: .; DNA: TGCAGTGCGGGGGCCTCGGGTGAAGCTTTCTTT; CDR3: CSAGASGEAFF
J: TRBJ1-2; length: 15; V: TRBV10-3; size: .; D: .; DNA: TGTGCCATCAGTGAGACGGAGGTACTTAACTATGGCTACACCTTC; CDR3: CAISETEVLNYGYTF
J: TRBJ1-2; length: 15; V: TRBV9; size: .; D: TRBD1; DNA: TGTGCCAGCAGCGCCGCCGGGACAGGGGGCTATGGCTACACCTTC; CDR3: CASSAAGTGGYGYTF
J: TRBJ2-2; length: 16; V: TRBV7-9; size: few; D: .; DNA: TGTGCCAGCAGCTTTAGTTGGCGGGGGAACACCGGGGAGCTGTTTTTT; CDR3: CASSFSWRGNTGELFF
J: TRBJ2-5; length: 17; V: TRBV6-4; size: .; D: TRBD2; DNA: TGTGCCAGCAGGGAAAGCGGGGGGGGTCGGCGGCAAGAGACCCAGTACTTC; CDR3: CASRESGGGRRQETQYF
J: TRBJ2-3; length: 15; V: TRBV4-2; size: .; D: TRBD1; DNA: TGTGCCAGCAGCCAAGGGGGACAGGGAACAGATACGCAGTATTTT; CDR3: CASSQGGQGTDTQYF
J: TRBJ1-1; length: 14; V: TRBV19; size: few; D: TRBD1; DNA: TGTGCCAGGGCCCATGACGGACAGGGCACTGAAGCTTTCTTT; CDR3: CARAHDGQGTEAFF
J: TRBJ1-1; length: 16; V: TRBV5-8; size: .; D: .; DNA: TGTGCCAGCAGCCCCCGACGGGGGACCCTGAACACTGAAGCTTTCTTT; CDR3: CASSPRRGTLNTEAFF
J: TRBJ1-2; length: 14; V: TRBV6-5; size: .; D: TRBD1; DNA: TGTGCCAGCGGACGGACAGGGGGTAACTATGGCTACACCTTC; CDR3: CASGRTGGNYGYTF
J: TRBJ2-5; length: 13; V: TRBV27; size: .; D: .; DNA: TGTGCCAGCAGTATCCGGATCGGGGAGACCCAGTACTTC; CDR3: CASSIRIGETQYF
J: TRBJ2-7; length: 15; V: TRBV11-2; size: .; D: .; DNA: TGTGCCAGCAGCTTAGCGGAACTAGGGGGCTACGAGCAGTACTTC; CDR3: CASSLAELGGYEQYF